This T cell receptor beta chain was documented in a study of blood T cell repertoires in COVID-19. CDR1 is SGHDN and CDR2 is FVKESK in the germline V gene. J gave up 6 bases and V 3 bases, and 16 bases lay outside the gene matches. The CDR3 has 17 residues. Seattle participants joined during active infection and were tracked over time. In the study's own analysis: Using reference gene primer amplification, nucleated cell counts were estimated. Generated by immunoSEQ multiplex PCR, the TCRdb table keeps only in-frame clones and is missing some. V and J calls and clone size are those listed in that table; D and trimming were worked out from the DNA. The sample records about 150,000 clones, roughly three quarters being singletons.

Sequencing input: peripheral blood. The rearrangement joins TRBV14 to TRBJ1-2; 7 positions match TRBD1. The sequence was obtained from a woman in her 70s with COVID-19, enrolled during active disease. Written as DNA, the CDR3 is TGTGCCAGCAGCCATCCCGGAGGGGGCAGGGGCACCGATGGCTACACCTTC. It encodes CASSHPGGGRGTDGYTF.